The 13 T cell receptor beta chains below come from one sample, sequenced in a study of T cell repertoires in cytomegalovirus infection. One entry per CDR3 protein results from TCRdb running MiXCR on the reads. Counted here are about 770,000 distinct CDR3 sequences, roughly 28% occurring once; the ten biggest clones make up roughly 13%. No antigen is known for these receptors. Sample: cultured CD8+ T cells from PBMCs, taken from culture after CMV antigen stimulation. The receptors were gathered from a human donor in good health (CMV status not recorded). Some clones in this sample may be carry-over from other donors' samples.

This clonotype was counted only a few times. The V call is TRBV4-1, the J call TRBJ2-1; D gene ambiguous. Trimming took off 1 base at V and 5 bases at J, with 6 bases between the two ends. The CDR3 consists of 13 residues. CDR1 and CDR2 (germline): MGHRA, YSYEKL. CDR3 sequence (DNA): TGCGCCAGCAGCCAAGGGATCAACAATGAGCAGTTCTTC. Translating gives CASSQGINNEQFF.

This clonotype was observed many times. The rearrangement links TRBV7-6 to TRBJ2-1; TRBD1 or TRBD2 may be the D gene (6 bases each). Looked up from germline, CDR1 is SGHVS and CDR2 is FNYEAQ. The V gene lost 4 bases and the J gene lost 2 bases, with 15 bases spanning the gap. CDR3 length equals 16 residues. The CDR3 nucleotides read TGTGCCAGCAGCTCTTACATGGGGGGCCCCTACAATGAGCAGTTCTTC. Translated: CASSSYMGGPYNEQFF.

This sequence joins TRBV7-4 and TRBJ1-5, with D possibly being TRBD1 (5 bases). This CDR3 spans 15 amino acids. Germline CDR1 reads SGHVT; CDR2 reads SQSDAQ. V was clipped by 5 bases and J by 5 bases, with 16 bases between them. CDR3 bases: TGTGCCAGCAGCCCGTGGGATGGGGGGGATCAGCCCCAGCATTTT. Protein product: CASSPWDGGDQPQHF.

The rearrangement links TRBV12-3 or TRBV12-4 to TRBJ2-3; D not certain. Between the trimmed V and J ends, which lost 3 bases and 2 bases, there was a span of 15 bases. The CDR3 length is 16 residues. The CDR3 coding sequence is TGTGCCAGCAGTTTCAGTACGAAGCTTCTCACAGATACGCAGTATTTT. As protein: CASSFSTKLLTDTQYF.

The genes are TRBV5-6 and TRBJ2-6; 7 bases map to TRBD1. Germline V gene data show CDR1 as SGHDT and CDR2 as YYEEEE. The CDR3 is 19 residues long. The V segment lost 0 bases and the J segment 2 bases; nucleotides outside the gene matches: 11. The CDR3 sequence is CASSLDRNRGTTGANVLTF. The CDR3 DNA sequence: TGTGCCAGCAGCTTGGATAGGAACAGGGGCACGACTGGGGCCAACGTCCTGACTTTC. The full variable domain, its missing parts supplied by reference TRBV5-6 and TRBJ2-6, is DAGVTQSPTHLIKTRGQQVTLRCSPKSGHDTVSWYQQALGQGPQFIFQYYEEEERQRGNFPDRFSGHQFPNYSSELNVNALLLGDSALYLCASSLDRNRGTTGANVLTFGAGSRLTVL.

This clonotype has a single count. The CDR3 spells CASKTDRVAYNEQFF. CDR3 DNA sequence: TGTGCCAGTAAAACCGACAGGGTCGCCTACAATGAGCAGTTCTTC. The chain uses TRBV19 and TRBJ2-1; 7 bases match TRBD1. Germline lookup yields CDR1 LNHDA and CDR2 SQIVND (reference sequence). The CDR3 runs 15 residues. J was trimmed by 2 bases and V by 7 bases; bases with no gene match: 8.

Turning to this clonotype: A read error may be the cause here, since a much bigger clone is one base away. The V and J genes are TRBV7-2 and TRBJ2-1; D not resolved. The CDR3 covers 14 residues. Germline V gene sequence: CDR1 SGHTA, CDR2 FQGNSA. The CDR3 protein is CANSLAGLGNEQFF. The CDR3 coding sequence is TGTGCCAACAGCCTCGCCGGCCTGGGGAATGAGCAGTTCTTC.

This clonotype came up many times. The chain combines TRBV7-2 with TRBJ2-1, with 11 bases aligning to TRBD2. The germline V gene encodes CDR1 SGHTA and CDR2 FQGNSA. This CDR3 region has 14 residues. J lost 7 bases, V lost 5 bases, and 4 bases had no gene match. In nucleotides, the CDR3 is TGTGCCAGCAGCCCAGGGACTAGCGGAAATGAGCAGTTCTTC. This sequence encodes CASSPGTSGNEQFF.

The V gene is TRBV10-1, the J gene TRBJ1-5; tentative D call: TRBD1 (5 bases). V was trimmed by 10 bases and J by 5 bases, leaving 9 bases between them. The CDR3 sequence is 11 residues long. The V gene's germline CDR1 is WNHNN and CDR2 SYGVQD (reference sequence). The CDR3 nucleotides read TGCGCCAACCGCAGGGATCAGCCCCAGCATTTT. It translates to CANRRDQPQHF.

This clonotype was counted between two and nine times. This sequence joins TRBV20-1 and TRBJ1-3, with D perhaps matching TRBD1 (5 bases). V lost 0 bases and J 4 bases, leaving 13 bases between the germline ends. The CDR3 has 15 residues. The V gene's germline CDR1 is DFQATT and CDR2 SNEGSKA (reference sequence). The CDR3: CSARDQGSRGNTIYF. CDR3 coding DNA: TGCAGTGCTAGAGACCAGGGATCTCGAGGAAACACCATATATTTT.

The J gene is TRBJ2-5, the V gene TRBV4-1; 9 bases agree with TRBD1. The CDR3 loop spans 16 amino acids. V lost 1 base to trimming and J lost 4 bases; unmatched junction nucleotides: 7. Looked up from germline, CDR1 is MGHRA and CDR2 is YSYEKL. The CDR3 nucleotides read TGCGCCAGCAGCCAAGGGGGGACAGGGAGGGGAGAGACCCAGTACTTC. The encoded protein is CASSQGGTGRGETQYF.

This clonotype was counted ten times or more. The chain links TRBV6-1 to TRBJ2-7, with TRBD1 identical over 9 bases. V lost 4 bases, J lost 3 bases, and 7 bases stayed unmatched. The CDR3 extends over 15 amino acids. Germline V gene data show CDR1 as MNHNS and CDR2 as SASEGT. The CDR3 sequence is CASSGGTGPIYEQYV. The DNA of the CDR3 is TGTGCCAGCAGTGGGGGGACAGGGCCCATCTACGAGCAGTACGTC.

A few counts support this clonotype. The genes are TRBV19 and TRBJ2-1; D may be TRBD1 (6 bases). This CDR3 has 14 amino acids. Germline loops: CDR1 LNHDA, CDR2 SQIVND (reference sequence). Trimming removed 5 bases at V and 6 bases at J, with 14 bases between. The CDR3 protein is CASSGPGVGNEQFF. Here the CDR3 DNA reads TGTGCCAGTAGTGGCCCAGGGGTGGGCAATGAGCAGTTCTTC.